This paragraph reports one T cell receptor (beta chain). The data were taken from a study of T cells after posttransplantation cyclophosphamide. Treatment was busulfan-fludarabine conditioning, a marrow graft, and cyclophosphamide on days +3 and +4. V was clipped by 1 base and J by 6 bases; unmatched bases: 12. Germline CDR1 LNHDA, CDR2 SQIVND (reference sequence). There are 17 residues in the CDR3. TCRdb keeps only in-frame clones here, not all; method: immunoSEQ multiplex PCR. The sample consists of approximately 4,900 clones, approximately 75% of them appearing once. The chain combines TRBV19 with TRBJ2-1; the match to TRBD2 covers 7 bases. The TCR sequence derives from a male patient over 55 who received an allogeneic stem cell transplant from an unrelated donor, was CMV-positive, and had no GVHD. Some T cells may arise from the graft donor. The input for sequencing was PBMCs, taken after allogeneic stem cell transplant with posttransplant cyclophosphamide. The CDR3 sequence is CASSIVLGGGSVNEQFF. Written as DNA, the CDR3 is TGTGCCAGTAGTATAGTTCTGGGTGGCGGGAGTGTCAATGAGCAGTTCTTC.